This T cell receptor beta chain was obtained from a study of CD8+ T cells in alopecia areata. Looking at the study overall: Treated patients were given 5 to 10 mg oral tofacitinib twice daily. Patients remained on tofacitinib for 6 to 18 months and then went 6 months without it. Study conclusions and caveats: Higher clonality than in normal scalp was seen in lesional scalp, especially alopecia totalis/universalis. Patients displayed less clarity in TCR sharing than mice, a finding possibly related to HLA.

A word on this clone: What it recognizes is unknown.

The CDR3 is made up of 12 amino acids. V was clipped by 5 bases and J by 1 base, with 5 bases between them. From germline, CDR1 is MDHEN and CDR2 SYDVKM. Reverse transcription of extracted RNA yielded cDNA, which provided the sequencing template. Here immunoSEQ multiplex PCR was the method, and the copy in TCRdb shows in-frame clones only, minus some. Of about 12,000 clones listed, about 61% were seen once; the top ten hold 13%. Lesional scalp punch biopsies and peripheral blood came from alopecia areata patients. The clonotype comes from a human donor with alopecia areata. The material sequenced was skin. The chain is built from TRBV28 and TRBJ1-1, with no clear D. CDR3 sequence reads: CASSIGNTEAFF. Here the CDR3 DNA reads TGTGCCAGCAGTATAGGGAACACTGAAGCTTTCTTT.